These 27 T cell receptor beta chains originate from one sample sequenced in a study of control samples from healthy donors and cancer patients. TCRdb's table, derived via immunoSEQ multiplex PCR, lists solely in-frame clones and lacks some. The sample lists about 250,000 clones, over 75% occurring once. Sequencing was performed on PBMCs. The receptors here all came from a woman aged 60 to 75 with lung cancer.

The V gene is TRBV9, the J gene TRBJ1-2, with 10 bases aligning to TRBD1. This CDR3 has 14 residues. After removal of 4 bases from V and 8 bases from J, the junction contained 8 bases not matched to a gene. Germline V gene lookup returns CDR1 SGDLS and CDR2 YYNGEE. CDR3 protein: CASSSDRGLLGYTF. The CDR3 region has the DNA TGTGCCAGCAGCAGCGACAGGGGGCTTCTCGGCTACACCTTC.

The chain combines TRBV12-2 with TRBJ2-2; the tabulated D call, TRBD2, remains unverified against the DNA. TRBV12-2 is listed as a pseudogene. The CDR3 runs to 16 residues. CDR3 amino acids: CASRPHRLAGTGELFF. In nucleotides, the CDR3 is TGTGCAAGTCGACCTCACCGGCTAGCGGGTACCGGGGAGCTGTTTTTT.

Concerning this clone itself: The junction departs from the called germline gene at one end, perhaps through a read error. The chain carries TRBV2 and TRBJ1-2; D perhaps matches TRBD1 (5 bases). The CDR3 is 12 residues long. CDR1 is SNHLY, CDR2 FYNNEI, per germline. CDR3: CVSSAGLLADTF. For the CDR3, the DNA is TGTGTCAGCAGTGCGGGACTGTTAGCCGACACCTTC.

Turning to this clone: A junction boundary mismatches the germline segment, possibly from a read error. Different DNA sequences within this sample yield the same CDR3. The chain carries TRBV3-1 (or the pseudogene TRBV3-2) and TRBJ1-1; D is unresolved. This CDR3 region has 14 residues. Germline-derived CDR1 and CDR2 are LGHDT and YNNKEL (reference sequence). For the CDR3, the DNA is TGTGCCAGCAGCCTCTCCGCCGGGAACACTGAGGCTTTCTTT. As protein: CASSLSAGNTEAFF.

The rearrangement uses TRBV7-9 and TRBJ1-5, with 8 bases that match TRBD1. The CDR3 extends over 13 amino acids. V shed 6 bases and J 5 bases; nucleotides not matched to a gene: 3. CDR1 and CDR2 (germline): SEHNR, FQNEAQ (reference sequence). The CDR3 coding sequence is TGTGCCAGCAGTCGACAGGGGTATCAGCCCCAGCATTTT. Amino acids: CASSRQGYQPQHF.

This clone was seen just once. The rearrangement links TRBV30 to TRBJ1-6; no clear D gene. The CDR3 runs to 15 residues. Trimming cost V 3 bases and J 6 bases, with 15 bases left between them. The germline V gene has CDR1 GTSNPN and CDR2 SVGIG (reference sequence). The CDR3 here is CAWSPKGRTNSPLHF. The DNA for the CDR3 is TGTGCCTGGAGCCCAAAAGGCAGGACTAATTCACCCCTCCACTTT.

As to this clone: This sample also contains other DNA sequences that code for the same CDR3. The rearrangement uses TRBV6-5 and TRBJ1-3; no clear D gene. This CDR3 region has 13 residues. Germline assignment: CDR1 MNHEY and CDR2 SVGAGI. V was trimmed by 2 bases and J by 4 bases, leaving 6 bases between them. CDR3 sequence reads: CASSYRGGNTIYF. CDR3 coding DNA: TGTGCCAGCAGTTACCGAGGCGGAAACACCATATATTTT.

The chain links TRBV7-2 to TRBJ1-1; 8 nucleotides line up with TRBD1. The CDR3 sequence is 13 residues long. CDR1 is SGHTA, CDR2 FQGNSA, per germline. The V gene end was trimmed by 5 bases and the J gene end by 5 bases; junction bases not matched to a gene: 4. In DNA form, the CDR3 reads TGTGCCAGCAGCACCCACAGGGGGACTGAAGCTTTCTTT. Protein: CASSTHRGTEAFF.

The genes are TRBV7-9 and TRBJ2-6; D is undetermined. The CDR3 has 16 residues. With 4 bases removed from V and 0 bases from J, the gap between germline ends came to 10 bases. Germline values: CDR1 SEHNR, CDR2 FQNEAQ (reference sequence). The CDR3 DNA reads TGTGCCAGCAGCTCCCGACTCAGCTCTGGGGCCAACGTCCTGACTTTC. Protein product: CASSSRLSSGANVLTF.

The chain has TRBV28 and TRBJ1-4, with 10 nucleotides matching TRBD1. With V trimmed by 5 bases and J by 11 bases, 11 bases remained unmatched. Germline loops: CDR1 MDHEN, CDR2 SYDVKM. The CDR3 contains 15 residues. CDR3 nucleotides: TGTGCCAGCAGTCCCTTTGACAGGGGGCGTACCAAACTGTTTTTT. Protein product: CASSPFDRGRTKLFF.

V is TRBV5-6 and J is TRBJ2-5; 7 bases are a match to TRBD1. Germline CDR1 and CDR2: SGHDT and YYEEEE. The CDR3 contains 16 residues. The V gene end was trimmed by 0 bases and the J gene end by 3 bases; junction bases not matched to a gene: 8. CDR3 residues: CASSLVGDSTKETQYF. The CDR3 DNA reads as TGTGCCAGCAGCTTGGTGGGGGACAGCACCAAAGAGACCCAGTACTTC. Drawing the rest from reference TRBV5-6 and TRBJ2-5, the complete variable domain is DAGVTQSPTHLIKTRGQQVTLRCSPKSGHDTVSWYQQALGQGPQFIFQYYEEEERQRGNFPDRFSGHQFPNYSSELNVNALLLGDSALYLCASSLVGDSTKETQYFGPGTRLLVL.

The rearrangement joins TRBV5-6 to TRBJ1-5, with D unclear. With 0 bases removed from V and 6 bases from J, the gap between germline ends came to 4 bases. The CDR3 spans 12 residues. Germline CDR1 reads SGHDT; CDR2 reads YYEEEE. The chain's CDR3 is CASSLGFQPQHF. The CDR3, as DNA: TGTGCCAGCAGCTTGGGATTTCAGCCCCAGCATTTT.

This chain links TRBV6-5 with TRBJ1-1; D is unclear. CDR1 and CDR2 (germline): MNHEY, SVGAGI. The V and J ends lost 5 bases and 5 bases respectively, with 6 bases between them. The CDR3 runs to 11 residues. CDR3 sequence: CASSHLTEAFF. CDR3 nucleotides: TGTGCCAGCAGTCACCTGACTGAAGCTTTCTTT.

The genes are TRBV6-6 and TRBJ2-1; TRBD2 aligns across 12 bases. In germline, CDR1 is MNHNY, CDR2 SVGAGI (reference sequence). CDR3 length: 13 amino acids. Unmatched junction bases numbered 5, after V lost 9 bases and J lost 8 bases. CDR3 sequence: CASSSGGAHEQFF. The CDR3 DNA follows: TGTGCCAGTTCTAGCGGGGGGGCGCATGAGCAGTTCTTC.

The V and J genes are TRBV6-6 and TRBJ1-5; D is unclear. The CDR3 is 14 residues long. V dropped 5 bases and J dropped 0 bases, with 8 bases sitting between them. Germline CDR1 and CDR2: MNHNY and SVGAGI (reference sequence). Written as DNA, the CDR3 is TGTGCCAGCAGTCGCCCCATTAGCAATCAGCCCCAGCATTTT. Encoded protein: CASSRPISNQPQHF.

For this clone: The missing conserved phenylalanine or tryptophan at the end of this CDR3 makes a read error likely. The limits of the CDR3 on the DNA are not certain, so only TCRdb's listed CDR3 is given. This chain connects TRBV20-1 to TRBJ1-6. Per the germline V gene, CDR1 is DFQATT and CDR2 is SNEGSKA (reference sequence). The CDR3 spans 11 residues, counting both ends. The CDR3: CSALDPPLVPI.

CDR3 sequence: CASRWSLNTEAFF. CDR3 coding DNA: TGTGCCAGCAGGTGGTCTCTGAACACTGAAGCTTTCTTT. The V and J genes are TRBV6-6 and TRBJ1-1; D remains unclear. The CDR3 contains 13 residues. V gave up 6 bases and J gave up 0 bases, with 8 bases separating them. Germline CDR1 reads MNHNY; CDR2 reads SVGAGI (reference sequence).

The chain combines TRBV3-1 (or the pseudogene TRBV3-2) with TRBJ2-1; 13 nucleotides align to TRBD2. The CDR3 contains 18 residues. Looked up from germline, CDR1 is LGHDT and CDR2 is YNNKEL (reference sequence). V dropped 2 bases and J dropped 7; count of bases not matched to a gene: 11. The CDR3 bases are TGTGCCAGCAGCCAACGGTCGGAGACTAGCGGGAGGTTTAATGAGCAGTTCTTC. Its protein product is CASSQRSETSGRFNEQFF.

This clone has just a few counts. The DNA of the CDR3 is TGTGCCAGCAGCCACAGGGTGGGACAGGACCAAGAGACCCAGTACTTC. Its translation is CASSHRVGQDQETQYF. This chain connects TRBV3-1 (or the pseudogene TRBV3-2) to TRBJ2-5; 8 nucleotides match TRBD1. From germline, CDR1 is LGHDT and CDR2 YNNKEL (reference sequence). The length of the CDR3 is 16 residues. The V gene end was trimmed by 3 bases and the J gene end by 0 bases; junction bases not matched to a gene: 6.

The V gene is TRBV5-5, the J gene TRBJ1-1; D ambiguous. V was shortened by 5 bases and J by 3 bases, with 8 bases between the two germline ends. Germline loops: CDR1 SGHKS, CDR2 YYEKEE (reference sequence). The CDR3 is 12 amino acids. Here the CDR3 reads CASSPWDTEAFF. Here the CDR3 DNA reads TGTGCCAGCAGTCCCTGGGACACTGAAGCTTTCTTT. Together with reference TRBV5-5 and TRBJ1-1, the CDR3 gives the full variable domain: DAGVTQSPTHLIKTRGQQVTLRCSPISGHKSVSWYQQVLGQGPQFIFQYYEKEERGRGNFPDRFSARQFPNYSSELNVNALLLGDSALYLCASSPWDTEAFFGQGTRLTVV.

The V call is TRBV2, the J call TRBJ1-6; maybe TRBD1 (5 bases). Per germline, CDR1 SNHLY and CDR2 FYNNEI. V gave up 6 bases and J gave up 11 bases, with 17 bases separating them. This CDR3 region has 14 residues. The chain's CDR3 is CASRTQDHSPPLHF. The CDR3 nucleotides read TGTGCCAGCAGGACACAGGATCATTCTCCACCCCTCCACTTT.

DNA of the CDR3: TGTGCCAGCAGCGGCGGGACAGGGCCCGGAGAGATTCAGTACTTC. Residues: CASSGGTGPGEIQYF. This chain joins TRBV5-4 and TRBJ2-4; 9 bases are shared with TRBD1. Germline CDR1 is SGHNT and CDR2 is YYREEE (reference sequence). The V and J ends lost 4 bases and 10 bases, in that order; junction bases with no gene match: 12. This CDR3 has 15 residues. Based on the CDR3 plus reference TRBV5-4 and TRBJ2-4, the full variable domain is ETGVTQSPTHLIKTRGQQVTLRCSSQSGHNTVSWYQQALGQGPQFIFQYYREEENGRGNFPPRFSGLQFPNYSSELNVNALELDDSALYLCASSGGTGPGEIQYFGAGTRLSVL.

V gene TRBV7-9 combines with J gene TRBJ2-3; 7 nucleotides agree with TRBD1. V lost 1 base to trimming and J lost 5 bases; unmatched junction nucleotides: 6. Germline loops: CDR1 SEHNR, CDR2 FQNEAQ (reference sequence). The CDR3 totals 15 residues. This CDR3 is CASSLGGGAGDTQYF. CDR3 sequence (DNA): TGTGCCAGCAGCTTAGGAGGGGGCGCAGGAGATACGCAGTATTTT.

The chain recombines TRBV7-8 with TRBJ1-2; 9 nucleotides align to TRBD1. Germline V CDR1 and CDR2: SGHVS, FQNEAQ. The V and J ends lost 1 base and 5 bases, in that order; junction bases with no gene match: 5. The CDR3 contains 15 residues. CDR3 nucleotides: TGTGCCAGCAGCTTAGTGGGGACAGGGCAATATGGCTACACCTTC. This sequence encodes CASSLVGTGQYGYTF.

The V and J genes are TRBV29-1 and TRBJ1-2, with a weak D call TRBD1 (6 bases). CDR1 SQVTM and CDR2 ANQGSEA come from the germline V gene. CDR3 length equals 14 residues. Trimming pared 4 bases from V and 4 bases from J, leaving 16 bases between. The CDR3 nucleotides are TGCAGCGTTGCGAGGACAGCTTCCTCCTATGGCTACACCTTC. Translation gives CSVARTASSYGYTF.

CDR3 region: CASGGGHDTEAFF. The CDR3 coding sequence is TGTGCTAGTGGTGGGGGGCACGACACTGAAGCTTTCTTT. The rearrangement uses TRBV12-5 and TRBJ1-1, with a possible D match to TRBD1 (6 bases). V lost 5 bases to trimming and J lost 3 bases, with 10 bases between them. CDR1 is LGHNT and CDR2 is FRNRAP in the germline V gene. The CDR3 contains 13 residues.

This clone is a singleton in its sample. The rearrangement joins TRBV19 to TRBJ1-1; no definite D call. This CDR3 comprises 16 residues. The ends were cut back, 1 base at V and 0 bases at J, with 12 bases in the middle. Germline values: CDR1 LNHDA, CDR2 SQIVND (reference sequence). As DNA, the CDR3 is TGTGCCAGTAGTATAGGCGCCAGGATCATGAACACTGAAGCTTTCTTT. It specifies CASSIGARIMNTEAFF.